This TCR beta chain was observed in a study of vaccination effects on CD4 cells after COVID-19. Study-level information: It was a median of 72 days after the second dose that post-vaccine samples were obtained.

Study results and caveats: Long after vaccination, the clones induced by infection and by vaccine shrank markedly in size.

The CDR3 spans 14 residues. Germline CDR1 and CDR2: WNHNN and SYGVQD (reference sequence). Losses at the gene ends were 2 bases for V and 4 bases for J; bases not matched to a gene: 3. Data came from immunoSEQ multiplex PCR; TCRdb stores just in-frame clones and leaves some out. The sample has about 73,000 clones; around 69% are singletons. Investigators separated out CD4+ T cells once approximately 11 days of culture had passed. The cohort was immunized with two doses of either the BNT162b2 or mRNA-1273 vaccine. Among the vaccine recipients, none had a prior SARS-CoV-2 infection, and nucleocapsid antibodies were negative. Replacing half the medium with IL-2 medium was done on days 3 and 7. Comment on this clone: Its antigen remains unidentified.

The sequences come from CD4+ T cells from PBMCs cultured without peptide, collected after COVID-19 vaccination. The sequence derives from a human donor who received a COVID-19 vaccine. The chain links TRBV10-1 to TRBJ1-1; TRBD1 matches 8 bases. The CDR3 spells CASSEQQGGTEAFF. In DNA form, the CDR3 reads TGCGCCAGCAGTGAGCAACAGGGGGGCACTGAAGCTTTCTTT.